The rows below give T cell receptor beta chains drawn from one sample of a study of T-cell memory formation after mild COVID-19. TCRdb redid the calling of the 5' RACE reads with MiXCR, one entry per CDR3 protein. The top ten hold around 8.4% of the sample, which has about 560,000 distinct CDR3 sequences, roughly 20% seen once. Sequenced sample: PBMCs or a T cell subset sorted from them (not recorded which). The origin of the receptors is an adult woman who had mild COVID-19 (a few samples of this study predate the infection). Cell type and time point are not known. Both conserved end residues are part of each CDR3. Fields, in order: V gene, J gene, clone size, CDR3 protein. Not all rows give a size; the values are once, few, many and, for expanded clones, a class.

V: TRBV6-1
J: TRBJ2-2
size: few
CDR3: CASSIARGSGTGELFF

V: TRBV11-2
J: TRBJ2-1
size: .
CDR3: CASSGRYYNEQFF

V: TRBV28
J: TRBJ1-5
size: .
CDR3: CASSPLRQGRNQPQHF

V: TRBV15
J: TRBJ1-5
size: .
CDR3: CATSRDPKPGAHF

V: TRBV12-3/TRBV12-4
J: TRBJ2-6
size: few
CDR3: CASSLGQISSGANVLTF

V: TRBV29-1
J: TRBJ2-4
size: few
CDR3: CSASGGLGAKNIQYF

V: TRBV5-1
J: TRBJ1-2
size: few
CDR3: CASSSSTGLAEGYTF

V: TRBV7-2
J: TRBJ1-1
size: many
CDR3: CASSQRTGNTEAFF

V: TRBV6-1
J: TRBJ2-7
size: .
CDR3: CASSQSGAPGGEQYF

V: TRBV12-3/TRBV12-4
J: TRBJ2-5
size: few
CDR3: CASSMRQGAGKTQYF

V: TRBV5-1
J: TRBJ2-1
size: .
CDR3: CASRGPGQDNEQFF

V: TRBV27
J: TRBJ1-2
size: .
CDR3: CASSSPHTGGGYGYTF

V: TRBV7-2
J: TRBJ2-1
size: .
CDR3: CASSVSGTRRNEQFF

V: TRBV6-1
J: TRBJ2-4
size: few
CDR3: CASSEIGGRGKNIQYF

V: TRBV4-2
J: TRBJ1-1
size: .
CDR3: CASSQVQGGTEAFF

V: TRBV7-9
J: TRBJ1-5
size: .
CDR3: CASSPTGDGNQPQHF

V: TRBV9
J: TRBJ2-3
size: few
CDR3: CASSDRGASTDTQYF

V: TRBV21-1
J: TRBJ2-3
size: .
CDR3: CASSKGPTGGTDTQYF

V: TRBV9
J: TRBJ2-1
size: few
CDR3: CASSVVPGLLLHNEQFF

V: TRBV20-1
J: TRBJ1-2
size: .
CDR3: CSALGPGHGYGYTF

V: TRBV6-2/TRBV6-3
J: TRBJ2-6
size: many
CDR3: CASSYSSSGANVLTF

V: TRBV12-3/TRBV12-4
J: TRBJ2-7
size: few
CDR3: CASRLGLAPDEQYF

V: TRBV9
J: TRBJ2-7
size: .
CDR3: CASSVTSHSYEQYF

V: TRBV18
J: TRBJ2-5
size: .
CDR3: CASSPPGRPQETQYF

V: TRBV30
J: TRBJ2-7
size: few
CDR3: CAWSLYSYEQYF

V: TRBV5-6
J: TRBJ2-2
size: .
CDR3: CASSLPGIGELFF

V: TRBV18
J: TRBJ2-2
size: .
CDR3: CASSDVTNTGELFF

V: TRBV6-5
J: TRBJ1-1
size: few
CDR3: CATLFPPGGRGDTEAFF

V: TRBV7-9
J: TRBJ2-1
size: few
CDR3: CASSNLGLGQFF

V: TRBV9
J: TRBJ2-5
size: few
CDR3: CASSVEGLGETQYF

V: TRBV12-3/TRBV12-4
J: TRBJ1-2
size: .
CDR3: CASSLEYRDYGYTF

V: TRBV11-2
J: TRBJ2-7
size: .
CDR3: CASSYGTSGSFGYEQYF

V: TRBV5-1
J: TRBJ1-2
size: .
CDR3: CASSLAVIYGYTF

V: TRBV24-1
J: TRBJ2-1
size: .
CDR3: CATSVLSGGHEQFF

V: TRBV12-3/TRBV12-4
J: TRBJ2-1
size: few
CDR3: CASTRIFNEQFF

V: TRBV12-3/TRBV12-4
J: TRBJ1-4
size: .
CDR3: CASSDRGVSNEKLFF

V: TRBV19
J: TRBJ2-1
size: .
CDR3: CASSTRLAGIYNEQFF

V: TRBV20-1
J: TRBJ1-2
size: .
CDR3: CSARDRTGSRYGYTF